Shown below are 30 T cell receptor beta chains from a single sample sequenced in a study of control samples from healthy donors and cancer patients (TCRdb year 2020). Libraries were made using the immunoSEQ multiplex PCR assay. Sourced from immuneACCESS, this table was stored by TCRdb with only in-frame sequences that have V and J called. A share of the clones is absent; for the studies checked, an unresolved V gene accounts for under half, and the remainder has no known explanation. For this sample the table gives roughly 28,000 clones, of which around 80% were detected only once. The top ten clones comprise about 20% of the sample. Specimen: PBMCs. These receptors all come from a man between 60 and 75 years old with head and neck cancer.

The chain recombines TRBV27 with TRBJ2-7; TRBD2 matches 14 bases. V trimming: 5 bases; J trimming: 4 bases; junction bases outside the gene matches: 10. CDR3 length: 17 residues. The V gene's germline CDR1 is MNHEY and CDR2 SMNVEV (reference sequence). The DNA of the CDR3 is TGTGCCAGCAGTCCTCGACTAGCGGGAGGGCTAAAGTACGAGCAGTACTTC. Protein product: CASSPRLAGGLKYEQYF.

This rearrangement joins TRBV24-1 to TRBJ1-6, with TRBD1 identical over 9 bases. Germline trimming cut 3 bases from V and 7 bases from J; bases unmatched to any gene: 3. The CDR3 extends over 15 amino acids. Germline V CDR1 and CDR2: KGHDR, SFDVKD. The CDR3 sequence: CATSDEDRGNSPLHF. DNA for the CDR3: TGTGCCACCAGTGATGAAGACAGGGGGAATTCACCCCTCCACTTT.

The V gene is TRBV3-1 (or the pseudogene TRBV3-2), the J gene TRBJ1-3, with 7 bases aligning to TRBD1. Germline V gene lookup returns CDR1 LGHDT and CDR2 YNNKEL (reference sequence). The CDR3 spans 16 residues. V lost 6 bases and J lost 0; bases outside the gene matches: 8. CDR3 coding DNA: TGTGCCAGCAGACCACCGGGACAGCTCTCTGGAAACACCATATATTTT. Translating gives CASRPPGQLSGNTIYF.

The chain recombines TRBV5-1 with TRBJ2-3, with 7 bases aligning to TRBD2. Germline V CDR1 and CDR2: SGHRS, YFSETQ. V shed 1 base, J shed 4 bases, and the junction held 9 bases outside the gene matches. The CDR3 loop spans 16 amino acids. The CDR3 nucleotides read TGCGCCAGCAGCTTGTCCGTCGGCGGGAGCGCAGATACGCAGTATTTT. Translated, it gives CASSLSVGGSADTQYF.

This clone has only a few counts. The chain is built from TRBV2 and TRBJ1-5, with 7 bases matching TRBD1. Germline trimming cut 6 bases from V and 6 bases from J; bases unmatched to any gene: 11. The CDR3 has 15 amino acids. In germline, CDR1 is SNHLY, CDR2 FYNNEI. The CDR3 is CASRPDREPSQPQHF. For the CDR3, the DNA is TGTGCCAGCAGGCCTGACAGGGAACCAAGTCAGCCCCAGCATTTT. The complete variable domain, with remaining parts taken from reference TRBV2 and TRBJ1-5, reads EPEVTQTPSHQVTQMGQEVILRCVPISNHLYFYWYRQILGQKVEFLVSFYNNEISEKSEIFDDQFSVERPDGSNFTLKIRSTKLEDSAMYFCASRPDREPSQPQHFGDGTRLSIL.

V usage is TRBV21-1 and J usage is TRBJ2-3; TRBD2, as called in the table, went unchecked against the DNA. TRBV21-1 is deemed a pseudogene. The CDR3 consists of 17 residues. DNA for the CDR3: TGTGCCAGCAGCAACCTCCGGACTAGCGGCCGCACAGATACGCAGTATTTT. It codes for CASSNLRTSGRTDTQYF.

The chain's CDR3 is CAGGQGPSEQYF. The CDR3 nucleotides read TGTGCCGGGGGACAGGGTCCCTCCGAGCAGTACTTC. The chain has TRBV28 and TRBJ2-7; TRBD1 matches 9 bases. This CDR3 has 12 residues. CDR1 MDHEN and CDR2 SYDVKM come from the germline V gene. The ends lost 11 bases at V and 6 bases at J; junction bases unmatched: 8.

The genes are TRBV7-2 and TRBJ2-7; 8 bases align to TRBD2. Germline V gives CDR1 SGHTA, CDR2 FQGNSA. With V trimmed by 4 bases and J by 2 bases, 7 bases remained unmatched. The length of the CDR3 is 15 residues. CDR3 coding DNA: TGTGCCAGCAGCTCCCGGGTAGCGGGGACCTACGAGCAGTACTTC. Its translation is CASSSRVAGTYEQYF.

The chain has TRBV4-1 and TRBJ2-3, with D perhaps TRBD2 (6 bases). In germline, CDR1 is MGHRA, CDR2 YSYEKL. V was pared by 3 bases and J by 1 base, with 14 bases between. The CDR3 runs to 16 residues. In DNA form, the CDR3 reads TGCGCCAGCAGCCATATAGGAGGGCCAGGCACAGATACGCAGTATTTT. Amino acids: CASSHIGGPGTDTQYF.

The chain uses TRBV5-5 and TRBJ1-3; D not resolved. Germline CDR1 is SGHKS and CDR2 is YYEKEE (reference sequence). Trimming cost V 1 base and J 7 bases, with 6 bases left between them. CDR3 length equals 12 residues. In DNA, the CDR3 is TGTGCCAGCAGCTTGCGGTCTAACACCATATATTTT. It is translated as CASSLRSNTIYF.

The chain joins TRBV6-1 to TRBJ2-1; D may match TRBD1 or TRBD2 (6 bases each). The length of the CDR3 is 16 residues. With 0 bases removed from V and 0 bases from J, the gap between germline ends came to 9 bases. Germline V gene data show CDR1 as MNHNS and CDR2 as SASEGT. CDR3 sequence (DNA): TGTGCCAGCAGTGAAGCGTGGGGGGCCTCCTACAATGAGCAGTTCTTC. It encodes CASSEAWGASYNEQFF.

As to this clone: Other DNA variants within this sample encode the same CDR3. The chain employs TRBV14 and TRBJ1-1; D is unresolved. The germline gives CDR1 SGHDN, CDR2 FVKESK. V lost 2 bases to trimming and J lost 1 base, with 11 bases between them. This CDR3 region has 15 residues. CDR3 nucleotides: TGTGCCAGCAGCCAACGGACGGGTTGGAACACTGAAGCTTTCTTT. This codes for CASSQRTGWNTEAFF.

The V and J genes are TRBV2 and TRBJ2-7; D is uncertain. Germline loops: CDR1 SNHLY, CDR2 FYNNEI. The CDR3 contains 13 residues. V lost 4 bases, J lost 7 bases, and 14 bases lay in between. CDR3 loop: CASSVTGIGEQYF. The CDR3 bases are TGTGCCAGCAGTGTCACTGGGATTGGGGAGCAGTACTTC.

CDR3 residues: CASSVRGQAGELFF. CDR3 coding DNA: TGTGCCAGCAGCGTTAGGGGGCAAGCCGGGGAGCTGTTTTTT. The chain uses TRBV9 and TRBJ2-2, with 7 bases matching TRBD1. This CDR3 region has 14 residues. CDR1 SGDLS and CDR2 YYNGEE come from the germline V gene. Losses at the gene ends were 2 bases for V and 6 bases for J; bases not matched to a gene: 4.

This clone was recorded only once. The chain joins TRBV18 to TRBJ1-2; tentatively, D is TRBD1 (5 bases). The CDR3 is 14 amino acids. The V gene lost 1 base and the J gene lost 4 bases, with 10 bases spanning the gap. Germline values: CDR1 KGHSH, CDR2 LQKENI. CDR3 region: CASSPQQDGYGYTF. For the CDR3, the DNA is TGTGCCAGCTCACCACAACAGGATGGCTATGGCTACACCTTC.

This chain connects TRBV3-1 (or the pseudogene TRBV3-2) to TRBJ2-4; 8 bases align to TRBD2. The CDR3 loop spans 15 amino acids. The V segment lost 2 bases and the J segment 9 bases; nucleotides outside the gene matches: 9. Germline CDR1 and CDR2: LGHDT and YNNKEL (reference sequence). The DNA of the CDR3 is TGTGCCAGCAGCCAAAGGTACCGGGAGGGATTCATTCAGTACTTC. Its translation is CASSQRYREGFIQYF.

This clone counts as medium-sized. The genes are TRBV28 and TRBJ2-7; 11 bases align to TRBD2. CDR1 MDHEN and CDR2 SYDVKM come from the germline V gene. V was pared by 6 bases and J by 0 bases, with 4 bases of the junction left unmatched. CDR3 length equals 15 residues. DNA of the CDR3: TGTGCCAGCAGCCTAGGGACTAGCGGCTCCTACGAGCAGTACTTC. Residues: CASSLGTSGSYEQYF. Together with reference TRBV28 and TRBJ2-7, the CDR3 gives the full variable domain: DVKVTQSSRYLVKRTGEKVFLECVQDMDHENMFWYRQDPGLGLRLIYFSYDVKMKEKGDIPEGYSVSREKKERFSLILESASTNQTSMYLCASSLGTSGSYEQYFGPGTRLTVT.

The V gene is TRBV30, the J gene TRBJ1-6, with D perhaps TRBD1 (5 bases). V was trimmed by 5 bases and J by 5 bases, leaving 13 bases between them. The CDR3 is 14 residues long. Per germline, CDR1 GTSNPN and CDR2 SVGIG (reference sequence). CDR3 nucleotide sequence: TGTGCCTGGCGAACGACAGCTAATAATTCACCCCTCCACTTT. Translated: CAWRTTANNSPLHF.

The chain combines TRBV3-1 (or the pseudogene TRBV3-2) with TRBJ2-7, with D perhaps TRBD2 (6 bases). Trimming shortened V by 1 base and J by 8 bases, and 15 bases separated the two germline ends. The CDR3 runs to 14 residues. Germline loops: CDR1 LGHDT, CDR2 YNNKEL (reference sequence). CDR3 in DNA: TGTGCCAGCAGCCAAGGTGCGGAGGGGACCAAGCAGTACTTC. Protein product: CASSQGAEGTKQYF.

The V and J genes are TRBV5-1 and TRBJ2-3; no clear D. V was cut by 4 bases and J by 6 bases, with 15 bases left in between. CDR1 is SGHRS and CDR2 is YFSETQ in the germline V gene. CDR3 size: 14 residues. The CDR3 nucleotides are TGCGCCAGCAGCACCCTTTTTGACCCCGATACGCAGTATTTT. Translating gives CASSTLFDPDTQYF.

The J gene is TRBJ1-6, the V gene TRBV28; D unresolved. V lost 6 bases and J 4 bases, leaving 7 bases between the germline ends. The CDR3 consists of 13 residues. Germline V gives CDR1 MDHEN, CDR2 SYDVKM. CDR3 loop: CASRTAYNSPLHF. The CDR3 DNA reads TGTGCCAGCAGAACAGCGTATAATTCACCCCTCCACTTT.

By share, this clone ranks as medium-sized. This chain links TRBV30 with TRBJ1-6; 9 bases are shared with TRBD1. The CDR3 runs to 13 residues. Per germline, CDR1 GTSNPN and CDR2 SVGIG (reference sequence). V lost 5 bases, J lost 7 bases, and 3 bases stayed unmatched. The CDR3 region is CAWAGQGNSPLHF. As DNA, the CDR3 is TGTGCCTGGGCTGGACAGGGGAATTCACCCCTCCACTTT.

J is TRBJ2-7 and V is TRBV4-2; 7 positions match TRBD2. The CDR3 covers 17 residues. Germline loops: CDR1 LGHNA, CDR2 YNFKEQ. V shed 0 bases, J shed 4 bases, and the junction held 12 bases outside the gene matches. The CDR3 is CASSQDYLGGRVYEQYF. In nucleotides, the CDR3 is TGTGCCAGCAGCCAAGATTATTTGGGCGGGAGAGTTTACGAGCAGTACTTC.

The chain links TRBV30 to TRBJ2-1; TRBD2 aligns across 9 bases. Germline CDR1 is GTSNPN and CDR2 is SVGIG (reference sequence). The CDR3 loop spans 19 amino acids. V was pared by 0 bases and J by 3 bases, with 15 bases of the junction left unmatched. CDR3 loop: CAWSVLEAGGPPRYNEQFF. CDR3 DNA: TGTGCCTGGAGTGTACTGGAAGCGGGAGGCCCCCCACGCTACAATGAGCAGTTCTTC.

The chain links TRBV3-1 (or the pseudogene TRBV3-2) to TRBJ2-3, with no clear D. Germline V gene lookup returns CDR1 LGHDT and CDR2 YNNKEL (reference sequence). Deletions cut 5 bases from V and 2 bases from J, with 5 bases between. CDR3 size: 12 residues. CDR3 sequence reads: CASSYYTDTQYF. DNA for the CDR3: TGTGCCAGCAGCTATTACACAGATACGCAGTATTTT.

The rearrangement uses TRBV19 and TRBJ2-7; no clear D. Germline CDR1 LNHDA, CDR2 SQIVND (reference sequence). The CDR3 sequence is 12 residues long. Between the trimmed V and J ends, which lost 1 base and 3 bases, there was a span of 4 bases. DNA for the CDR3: TGTGCCAGTAGTATAGGGAACTACGAGCAGTACTTC. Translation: CASSIGNYEQYF.

CDR3 coding DNA: TGTGCCAGCAGTCCTGGGACAGGGATAAGCTCCTACGAGCAGTACTTC. Translation: CASSPGTGISSYEQYF. The chain combines TRBV27 with TRBJ2-7; 9 bases are shared with TRBD1. The length of the CDR3 is 16 residues. Germline CDR1 is MNHEY and CDR2 is SMNVEV (reference sequence). V lost 5 bases, J lost 0 bases, and 8 bases stayed unmatched.

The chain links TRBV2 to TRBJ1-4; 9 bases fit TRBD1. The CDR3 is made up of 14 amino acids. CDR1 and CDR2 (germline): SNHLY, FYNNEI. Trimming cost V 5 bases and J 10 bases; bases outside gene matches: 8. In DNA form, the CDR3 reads TGTGCCAGCAGTAACAGGGGGCCAGGAGGAAAACTGTTTTTT. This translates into CASSNRGPGGKLFF.

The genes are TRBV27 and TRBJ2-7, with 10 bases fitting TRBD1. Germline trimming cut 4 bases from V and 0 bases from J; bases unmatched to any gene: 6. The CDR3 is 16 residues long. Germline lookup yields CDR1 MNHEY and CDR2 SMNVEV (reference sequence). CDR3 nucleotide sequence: TGTGCCAGCAGTTCCGAGACAGGGGGCCTCTCCTACGAGCAGTACTTC. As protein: CASSSETGGLSYEQYF.

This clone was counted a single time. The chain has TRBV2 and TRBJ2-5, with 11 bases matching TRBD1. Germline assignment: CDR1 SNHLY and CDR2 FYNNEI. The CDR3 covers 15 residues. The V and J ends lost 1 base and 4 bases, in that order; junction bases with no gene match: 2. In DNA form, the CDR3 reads TGTGCCAGCAGTGAAGGAGGGACAGGGGGAGAGACCCAGTACTTC. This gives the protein CASSEGGTGGETQYF.